This passage covers 26 T cell receptor beta chains from one sample sequenced in a study of T cell responses to AZD1222 COVID-19 vaccine. Using immunoSEQ multiplex PCR, the repertoire was profiled, and TCRdb retains in-frame clones only, with some absent. The table includes some 96,000 clones, more than 70% detected once. The sample consisted of peripheral blood, taken on day 0 of MenACWY control vaccination. All receptors derive from an adult in good health.

This clone was seen only once. The chain recombines TRBV12-3 or TRBV12-4 with TRBJ1-5; the D gene is possibly TRBD1 (5 bases). The V end lost 9 bases, the J end lost 6 bases, and 12 bases lay between the germline ends. The CDR3 covers 12 residues. DNA for the CDR3: TGTGCCAGTGGCCTGGGGCGTCAGCCCCAGCATTTT. Translating it yields CASGLGRQPQHF.

Comments on this clone: The identical CDR3 is also encoded by other nucleotide sequences in the sample. CDR3 amino acids: CSVARGAGGRDGYTF. Here the CDR3 DNA reads TGCAGCGTTGCCCGAGGGGCAGGGGGGAGGGATGGCTACACCTTC. The chain uses TRBV29-1 and TRBJ1-2; TRBD1 aligns across 7 bases. The CDR3 is 15 residues long. From germline, CDR1 is SQVTM and CDR2 ANQGSEA. Germline trimming cut 4 bases from V and 6 bases from J; bases unmatched to any gene: 14.

This chain connects TRBV6-2 or TRBV6-3 to TRBJ2-4; the D is unclear. This CDR3 contains 16 residues. The germline V and J ends were trimmed by 2 bases and 0 bases, with 11 bases remaining between them. The germline V gene encodes CDR1 MNHEY and CDR2 SVGEGT. CDR3 loop: CASSYGGVLAKNIQYF. The CDR3 region has the DNA TGTGCCAGCAGTTACGGTGGGGTGCTAGCCAAAAACATTCAGTACTTC.

This chain connects TRBV4-1 to TRBJ2-1, with unresolved D. The V end lost 4 bases, the J end lost 9 bases, and 13 bases lay between the germline ends. In germline, CDR1 is MGHRA, CDR2 YSYEKL. The CDR3 spans 13 residues. The CDR3 bases are TGCGCCAGCAGCCCTCCCCCCCCGCGTGAGCAGTTCTTC. It specifies CASSPPPPREQFF.

The gene calls are TRBV6-5 and TRBJ1-6; TRBD1 matches 9 bases. The junction had 7 bases not matched to a gene; V was cut back by 6 bases and J by 7 bases. The CDR3 length is 15 residues. The germline V gene has CDR1 MNHEY and CDR2 SVGAGI. The CDR3 nucleotides read TGTGCCAGCAGCCTAGAGACAGGGGGGAATTCACCCCTCCACTTT. Translated, it gives CASSLETGGNSPLHF.

This chain connects TRBV7-9 to TRBJ2-1, with D possibly being TRBD2 (5 bases). CDR1 is SEHNR, CDR2 FQNEAQ, per germline (reference sequence). V lost 6 bases and J 0 bases, leaving 12 bases between the germline ends. The length of the CDR3 is 15 residues. The CDR3 DNA sequence: TGTGCCAGCAGTTCGGACTGGAGCTCCTACAATGAGCAGTTCTTC. Its protein is CASSSDWSSYNEQFF.

The V gene is TRBV30, the J gene TRBJ1-2, with TRBD1 matching over 10 bases. From germline, CDR1 is GTSNPN and CDR2 SVGIG (reference sequence). The CDR3 spans 15 residues. The V segment lost 0 bases and the J segment 3 bases; nucleotides outside the gene matches: 4. The CDR3 coding sequence is TGTGCCTGGAGTGTACGGGACAGGGGCTACTATGGCTACACCTTC. Translation: CAWSVRDRGYYGYTF.

This sequence joins TRBV9 and TRBJ2-1; TRBD1 agrees at 7 bases. The germline V gene encodes CDR1 SGDLS and CDR2 YYNGEE. This CDR3 comprises 14 residues. Trimming removed 0 bases from V and 6 bases from J; junction bases left unmatched: 3. The CDR3: CASSVEGGSNEQFF. CDR3 in DNA: TGTGCCAGCAGCGTAGAAGGGGGCAGCAATGAGCAGTTCTTC.

The chain links TRBV5-1 to TRBJ2-7; 10 bases fit TRBD1. The ends lost 4 bases at V and 7 bases at J; junction bases unmatched: 17. The length of the CDR3 is 17 residues. CDR1 and CDR2 (germline): SGHRS, YFSETQ. The CDR3 DNA is TGCGCCAGCAGCGCCGACTTAACCGGGACAGGGGTAAGGGAGCAGTACTTC. Protein: CASSADLTGTGVREQYF.

The chain carries TRBV6-4 and TRBJ2-3, with 8 bases that match TRBD1. CDR3 size: 15 residues. Trimming took 6 bases from V and 2 from J; bases not matched to a gene: 7. From germline, CDR1 is MRHNA and CDR2 SNTAGT. CDR3 sequence: CASRREQGATDTQYF. The CDR3 region has the DNA TGTGCCAGCAGACGCGAGCAGGGGGCCACAGATACGCAGTATTTT.

V and J are TRBV4-1 and TRBJ1-2; a possible D gene is TRBD1 (5 bases). The CDR3 has 16 residues. In germline, CDR1 is MGHRA, CDR2 YSYEKL. V was pared by 1 base and J by 4 bases, with 16 bases between. In DNA form, the CDR3 reads TGCGCCAGCAGCCAAGGGATTTTAGGGGCGCTCTATGGCTACACCTTC. This codes for CASSQGILGALYGYTF.

This clone was seen more than once but under ten times. The germline gene is not matched at one end of the junction; a read error may be the cause. The genes are TRBV7-7 and TRBJ2-5; perhaps TRBD2 as D (6 bases). The CDR3 has 16 residues. From germline, CDR1 is SSHAT and CDR2 FNYEAQ (reference sequence). The CDR3 spells CASSLGGLGGQETQYF. The CDR3 region has the DNA TGTGCTAGCAGCTTAGGAGGTCTTGGAGGGCAAGAGACCCAGTACTTC.

The chain has TRBV5-6 and TRBJ2-3, with TRBD2 identical over 11 bases. From germline, CDR1 is SGHDT and CDR2 YYEEEE. With V trimmed by 1 base and J by 5 bases, 9 bases remained unmatched. CDR3 length equals 17 residues. The CDR3 reads CASSLWVAGGPGDTQYF. The CDR3 region has the DNA TGTGCCAGCAGCTTGTGGGTAGCGGGGGGGCCTGGAGATACGCAGTATTTT. The full variable domain, with the rest looked up from reference TRBV5-6 and TRBJ2-3, is DAGVTQSPTHLIKTRGQQVTLRCSPKSGHDTVSWYQQALGQGPQFIFQYYEEEERQRGNFPDRFSGHQFPNYSSELNVNALLLGDSALYLCASSLWVAGGPGDTQYFGPGTRLTVL.

The V gene is TRBV6-2 or TRBV6-3, the J gene TRBJ1-1; D unresolved. The germline CDR1 and CDR2 sequences are MNHEY and SVGEGT. Trimming stripped 6 bases from V and 1 base from J, with 6 bases between. CDR3 length equals 12 residues. The CDR3 sequence is CASSRTNTEAFF. CDR3 in DNA: TGTGCCAGCAGCCGGACGAACACTGAAGCTTTCTTT.

The chain joins TRBV24-1 to TRBJ2-6, with D unresolved. Germline CDR1 and CDR2: KGHDR and SFDVKD. Trimming took 10 bases from V and 0 from J, leaving 12 bases between them. The CDR3 consists of 15 residues. The CDR3, as DNA: TGTGCCACAGGTGGGCAGAACTCTGGGGCCAACGTCCTGACTTTC. This codes for CATGGQNSGANVLTF.

The J gene is TRBJ1-3, the V gene TRBV5-4; unclear D gene. V was pared by 1 base and J by 8 bases, with 10 bases between. The germline V gene encodes CDR1 SGHNT and CDR2 YYREEE (reference sequence). CDR3 length: 13 residues. CDR3 sequence: CASSLFSVDTIYF. The DNA for the CDR3 is TGTGCCAGCAGCTTGTTTTCGGTGGACACCATATATTTT.

The chain joins TRBV15 to TRBJ1-4; 7 positions match TRBD1. Trimming took 3 bases from V and 3 from J; bases not matched to a gene: 4. The CDR3 is 15 residues long. The germline V gene has CDR1 LNHNV and CDR2 YYDKDF (reference sequence). Here the CDR3 reads CATSSDRVANEKLFF. The DNA of the CDR3 is TGTGCCACCAGCAGTGACAGGGTAGCTAATGAAAAACTGTTTTTT.

The chain links TRBV7-8 to TRBJ1-6; 10 bases align to TRBD1. Germline lookup yields CDR1 SGHVS and CDR2 FQNEAQ. The CDR3 spans 14 residues. After removal of 3 bases from V and 9 bases from J, the junction contained 2 bases not matched to a gene. The CDR3 region has the DNA TGTGCCAGCAGCTTCGGGACAGGGGTTTCACCCCTCCACTTT. This sequence encodes CASSFGTGVSPLHF.

The chain's CDR3 is CAGQGGADGYTF. In DNA, the CDR3 is TGTGCCGGGCAGGGGGGGGCGGATGGCTACACCTTC. J is TRBJ1-2 and V is TRBV6-4, with 7 bases fitting TRBD1. J gave up 6 bases and V 11 bases, and 9 bases lay outside the gene matches. Germline lookup yields CDR1 MRHNA and CDR2 SNTAGT. The CDR3 is 12 amino acids.

This rearrangement joins TRBV5-1 to TRBJ2-1; 10 bases map to TRBD1. V dropped 4 bases and J dropped 1; count of bases not matched to a gene: 2. The CDR3 extends over 15 amino acids. Germline values: CDR1 SGHRS, CDR2 YFSETQ. The CDR3 spells CASSQGQGSYNEQFF. CDR3 DNA: TGCGCCAGCAGCCAGGGACAGGGGTCCTACAATGAGCAGTTCTTC. Based on the CDR3 plus reference TRBV5-1 and TRBJ2-1, the full variable domain is KAGVTQTPRYLIKTRGQQVTLSCSPISGHRSVSWYQQTPGQGLQFLFEYFSETQRNKGNFPGRFSGRQFSNSRSEMNVSTLELGDSALYLCASSQGQGSYNEQFFGPGTRLTVL.

This sequence joins TRBV7-8 and TRBJ1-5; perhaps TRBD1 as D (6 bases). The CDR3 runs 15 residues. Germline V gene sequence: CDR1 SGHVS, CDR2 FQNEAQ. Trimming took 3 bases from V and 5 from J, leaving 14 bases between them. The CDR3 region is CASSFSGTTDQPQHF. For the CDR3, the DNA is TGTGCCAGCAGCTTTTCGGGGACAACGGATCAGCCCCAGCATTTT.

J is TRBJ2-5 and V is TRBV5-4; no reliable D call. Per germline, CDR1 SGHNT and CDR2 YYREEE (reference sequence). V lost 4 bases to trimming and J lost 5 bases, with 15 bases between them. CDR3 size: 14 residues. The CDR3 region is CASSATGAGETQYF. The DNA of the CDR3 is TGTGCCAGCAGCGCTACGGGCGCTGGGGAGACCCAGTACTTC.

The chain is built from TRBV27 and TRBJ2-1, with D hard to call. V was pared by 5 bases and J by 0 bases, with 14 bases between. Germline V gene lookup returns CDR1 MNHEY and CDR2 SMNVEV (reference sequence). CDR3 length: 16 amino acids. For the CDR3, the DNA is TGTGCCAGCAGTACATACCTCCGGGTCTCCTACAATGAGCAGTTCTTC. Its protein product is CASSTYLRVSYNEQFF.

This clone was observed a single time. The chain links TRBV9 to TRBJ1-1; tentatively, D is TRBD1 (5 bases). Germline CDR1 SGDLS, CDR2 YYNGEE. V was shortened by 0 bases and J by 1 base, with 10 bases between the two germline ends. CDR3 length equals 15 residues. In DNA, the CDR3 is TGTGCCAGCAGCGTAGTTGGGGCGGGGAACACTGAAGCTTTCTTT. This encodes CASSVVGAGNTEAFF.

V is TRBV5-1 and J is TRBJ1-6, with TRBD1 as a possible D gene (6 bases). In germline, CDR1 is SGHRS, CDR2 YFSETQ. V lost 5 bases to trimming and J lost 7 bases, with 13 bases between them. The CDR3 extends over 14 amino acids. CDR3 sequence (DNA): TGCGCCAGCAGTCCCGGGACACAGAATTCACCCCTCCACTTT. This translates into CASSPGTQNSPLHF.

The V and J genes are TRBV10-3 and TRBJ2-2; TRBD1 aligns across 8 bases. The V segment lost 10 bases and the J segment 4 bases; nucleotides outside the gene matches: 5. Germline V CDR1 and CDR2: ENHRY, SYGVKD. This CDR3 is built from 13 residues. CDR3 bases: TGTGCCAGTCAGGACAGGGCCACCGGGGAGCTGTTTTTT. This sequence encodes CASQDRATGELFF.